This T cell receptor beta chain was recovered during a study of molecular identifiers for immune sequencing clone quantification. This clonotype occurred a few times. What it binds is not known. Sorted cells numbering about 19,000 to 1,000,000, with 10%, 30% or 50% RNA, yielded the naive CD8 libraries. Preparation of the bulk TCR libraries relied on previously described methods and listed TCR primers. TCRdb processed the PCR reads anew with MiXCR; each CDR3 protein has one entry. The sample consists of some 590,000 distinct CDR3 sequences, around 25% of them appearing once. This CDR3 has 18 amino acids. Study findings and constraints: The share of molecules held by clones above 20 RNA copies was over 97% in effector cells and under 1% in naive cells. Underestimated sizes of highly expanded clones could result from identical TCR molecules that share a barcode.

V is TRBV3-2 and J is TRBJ1-6; the D call in the table, TRBD1, was not verified against the DNA. TRBV3-2 is termed a pseudogene. The sequenced sample was naive CD8+ T cells from blood, with Jurkat cell RNA spiked in. The subset: FACS-sorted CD8+CD4-CCR7+CD45RA+ naive T cells. The receptor was isolated from a human donor in good health. Some libraries in this study had Jurkat cell RNA spiked in. Written as DNA, the CDR3 is TGTGCCAGCAGCCAAGTAATGGGGACGGGACAGAAAAATTCACCCCTCCACTTT. Protein: CASSQVMGTGQKNSPLHF.